Reported below is one TCR beta chain. The data were obtained in a study of OX40 agonist ivuxolimab in advanced cancers. The protocol was immunoSEQ multiplex PCR, while the TCRdb copy is restricted to in-frame clones and leaves out a portion. Of approximately 60,000 clones listed, 84% were seen once; the top ten hold roughly 2%. There are 15 residues in the CDR3. V lost 5 bases to trimming and J lost 6 bases; unmatched junction nucleotides: 9. Germline lookup yields CDR1 MNHEY and CDR2 SVGAGI. This chain connects TRBV6-5 to TRBJ2-1; 8 nucleotides agree with TRBD2. The receptor was derived from an adult with an advanced solid tumor such as melanoma, head and neck, liver or kidney cancer. Sequencing was performed on CD4+ or CD8+ T cells sorted from blood, taken in a trial of the OX40 agonist ivuxolimab. The CDR3: CASSPRGRGANEQFF. CDR3 nucleotides: TGTGCCAGCAGTCCCCGGGGGCGGGGGGCCAATGAGCAGTTCTTC.